This T cell receptor beta chain emerged from a study of T-cell memory formation after mild COVID-19. Overall study findings and caveats: Clonal second-wave expansions that peaked on day 37 had unconfirmed SARS-CoV-2 specificity. While clones contracting from day 15 to 85 were balanced between CD4 and CD8, later expanders leaned CD4+.

The CDR3 totals 15 residues. From germline, CDR1 is MGHRA and CDR2 YSYEKL. The V gene lost 2 bases and the J gene lost 1 base, with 11 bases spanning the gap. Notes on this clonotype: The target antigen is unknown.

UMIs and sample barcodes were carried by the TCR alpha and TCR beta cDNA libraries that 5'RACE produced using constant-segment primers. TCRdb processed the 5' RACE reads anew with MiXCR; each CDR3 protein has one entry. The table has about 560,000 distinct CDR3 sequences, around 15% seen once; the top ten hold about 8.1%. The chain is built from TRBV4-1 and TRBJ1-1; D uncertain. Source material: PBMCs or a T cell subset sorted from them (not recorded which). The TCR comes from an adult woman who had mild COVID-19 (a few samples of this study predate the infection). Cell type and time point are not known. Here the CDR3 reads CASSQPRRGNTEAFF. The CDR3 bases are TGCGCCAGCAGCCAACCCCGACGGGGGAACACTGAAGCTTTCTTT.